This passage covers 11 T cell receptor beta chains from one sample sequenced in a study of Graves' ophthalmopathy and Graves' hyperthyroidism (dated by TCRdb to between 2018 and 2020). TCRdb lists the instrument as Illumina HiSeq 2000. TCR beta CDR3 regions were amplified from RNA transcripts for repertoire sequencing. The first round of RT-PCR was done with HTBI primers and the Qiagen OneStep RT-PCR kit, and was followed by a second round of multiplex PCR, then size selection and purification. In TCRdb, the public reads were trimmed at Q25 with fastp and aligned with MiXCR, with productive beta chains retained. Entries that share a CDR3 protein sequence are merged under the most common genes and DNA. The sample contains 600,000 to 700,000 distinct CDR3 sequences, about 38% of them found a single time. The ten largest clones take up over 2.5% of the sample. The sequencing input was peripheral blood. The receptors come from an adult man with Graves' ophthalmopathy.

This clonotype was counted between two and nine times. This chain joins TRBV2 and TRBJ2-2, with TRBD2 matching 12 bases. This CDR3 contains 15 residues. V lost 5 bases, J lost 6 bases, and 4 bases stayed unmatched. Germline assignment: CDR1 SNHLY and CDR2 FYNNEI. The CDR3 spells CASSPSGRVPGELFF. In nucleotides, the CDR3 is TGTGCCAGCAGTCCTAGCGGGAGGGTTCCCGGGGAGCTGTTTTTT.

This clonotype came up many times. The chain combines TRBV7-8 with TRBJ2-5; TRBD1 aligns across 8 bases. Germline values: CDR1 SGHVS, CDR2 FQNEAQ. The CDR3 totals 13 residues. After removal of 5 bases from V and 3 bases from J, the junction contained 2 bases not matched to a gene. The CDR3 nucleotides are TGTGCCAGCAGCCGGGGACAGGAAGAGACCCAGTACTTC. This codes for CASSRGQEETQYF.

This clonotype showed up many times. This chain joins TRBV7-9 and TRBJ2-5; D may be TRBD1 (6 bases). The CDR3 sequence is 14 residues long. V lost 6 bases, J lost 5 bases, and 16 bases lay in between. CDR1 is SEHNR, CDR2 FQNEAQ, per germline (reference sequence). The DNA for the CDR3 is TGTGCCAGCAGTCAGGGACATCCCGGGGAGACCCAGTACTTC. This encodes CASSQGHPGETQYF.

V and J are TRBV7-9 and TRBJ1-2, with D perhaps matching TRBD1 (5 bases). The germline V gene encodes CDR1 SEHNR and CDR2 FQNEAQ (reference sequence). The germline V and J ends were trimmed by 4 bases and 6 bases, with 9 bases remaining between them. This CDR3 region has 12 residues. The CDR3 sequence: CASSSGLDGYTF. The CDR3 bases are TGTGCCAGCAGCTCGGGACTGGATGGCTACACCTTC.

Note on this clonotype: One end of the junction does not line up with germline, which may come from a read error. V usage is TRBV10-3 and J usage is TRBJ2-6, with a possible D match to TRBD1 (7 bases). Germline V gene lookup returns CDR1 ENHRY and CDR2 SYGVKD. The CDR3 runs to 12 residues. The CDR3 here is CAMRQGGDTEAF. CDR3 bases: TGTGCCATGAGACAGGGAGGAGACACTGAAGCTTTC.

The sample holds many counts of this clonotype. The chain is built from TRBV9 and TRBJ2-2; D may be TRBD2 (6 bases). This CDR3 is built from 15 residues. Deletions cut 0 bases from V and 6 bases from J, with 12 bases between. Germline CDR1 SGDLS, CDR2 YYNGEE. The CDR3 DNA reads TGTGCCAGCAGCGTAGGTGCGGAGGGTCCCGGGGAGCTGTTTTTT. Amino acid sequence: CASSVGAEGPGELFF.

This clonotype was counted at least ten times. The CDR3 bases are TGTGCCAGCAGCGCGGCTGGGACTAGCGGCTCCTACGAGCAGTACTTC. This encodes CASSAAGTSGSYEQYF. The gene calls are TRBV7-9 and TRBJ2-7; 11 nucleotides line up with TRBD2. The germline CDR1 and CDR2 sequences are SEHNR and FQNEAQ (reference sequence). The CDR3 has 16 residues. The junction had 6 bases not matched to a gene; V was cut back by 5 bases and J by 0 bases.

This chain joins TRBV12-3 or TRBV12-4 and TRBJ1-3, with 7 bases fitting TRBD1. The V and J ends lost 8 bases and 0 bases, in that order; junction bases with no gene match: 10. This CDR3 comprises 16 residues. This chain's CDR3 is CASRDREVFSGNTIYF. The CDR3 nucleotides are TGTGCCAGCCGAGACAGGGAGGTCTTCTCTGGAAACACCATATATTTT.

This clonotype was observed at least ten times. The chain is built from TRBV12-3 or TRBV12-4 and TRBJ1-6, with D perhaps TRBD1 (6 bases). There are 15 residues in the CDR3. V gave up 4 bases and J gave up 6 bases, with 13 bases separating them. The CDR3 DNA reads TGTGCCAGCAGTTCCGGACAGCTTTCTAATTCACCCCTCCACTTT. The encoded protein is CASSSGQLSNSPLHF.

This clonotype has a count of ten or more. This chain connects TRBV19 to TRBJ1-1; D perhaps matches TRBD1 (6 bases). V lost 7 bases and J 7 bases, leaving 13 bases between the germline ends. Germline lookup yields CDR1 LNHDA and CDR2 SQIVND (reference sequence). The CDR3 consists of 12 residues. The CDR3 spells CASKNRANEAFF. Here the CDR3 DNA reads TGTGCCAGTAAGAACAGGGCTAATGAAGCTTTCTTT.

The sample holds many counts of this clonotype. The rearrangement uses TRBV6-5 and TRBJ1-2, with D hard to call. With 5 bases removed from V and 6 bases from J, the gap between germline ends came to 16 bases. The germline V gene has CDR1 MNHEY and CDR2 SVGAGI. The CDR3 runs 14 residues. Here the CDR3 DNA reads TGTGCCAGCAGTCCCTCCCGGGAGCGACATGGCTACACCTTC. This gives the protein CASSPSRERHGYTF.